This TCR beta chain was identified during a study of shared clonotypes between healthy human individuals. Whole-study results and caveats: Clonotype sharing levels among donors were expected to vary with sequencing depth. Clonotypes that were shared across a few donors made up approximately 5.1% of naive CD4 clonotypes.

The donor cohort consisted entirely of Caucasian adults residing in Nashville, Tennessee. From CD4+ cells came CD45RA+ naive and CD45RA-negative memory subsets. This table comes from immunoSEQ multiplex PCR, and its TCRdb copy is limited to in-frame clones, with some not included. The sample lists 2,500,000 or so clones, just under 95% occurring once. Germline V gene data show CDR1 as SGHRS and CDR2 as YFSETQ. Trimming shortened V by 2 bases and J by 3 bases, and 9 bases separated the two germline ends. This CDR3 has 14 amino acids. Details on this clone: The antigen remains undetermined.

Sequencing was done on a sample of naive CD4+ T cells from PBMCs. Subset in this sample: CD45RA+ positively selected. The receptor comes from a man between 18 and 35 years old in good health. Some clones in this sample may be carry-over from other donors' samples. The genes are TRBV5-1 and TRBJ2-1; D is tentatively TRBD1 or TRBD2 (5 bases each). This CDR3 reads CASSLSGHYNEQFF. The CDR3 bases are TGCGCCAGCAGCTTAAGCGGACACTACAATGAGCAGTTCTTC.